Shown below are 26 T cell receptor beta chains from a single sample sequenced in a study of Ad26.COV2.S vaccination and SARS-CoV-2 variants. Specified treatment: roughly 20 received Ad26.COV2.S at low or high dose, single or two shots; 5 received placebo; per-sample allocation not given. Collection of the samples took place on day 63 after the first injection of vaccine or placebo. Some clones are missing from TCRdb's copy, which holds only in-frame ones; the method was immunoSEQ multiplex PCR. Here the sample spans roughly 350,000 clones, 88% being singletons. This specimen consisted of peripheral blood, obtained in a trial of Ad26.COV2.S vaccine versus placebo. The receptor source for this set is a person between 18 and 59 years old who received the Ad26.COV2.S COVID-19 vaccine or a placebo.

For the CDR3, the DNA is TGTGCCAGCAGCTTATCCGGCATTACCTCCGAGCAGTACTTC. It codes for CASSLSGITSEQYF. The rearrangement joins TRBV7-2 to TRBJ2-7; D is undetermined. The V gene's germline CDR1 is SGHTA and CDR2 FQGNSA. The V end lost 2 bases, the J end lost 6 bases, and 14 bases lay between the germline ends. This CDR3 is built from 14 residues.

This clone was picked up one time. V usage is TRBV5-1 and J usage is TRBJ1-2; no clear D. Germline CDR1 SGHRS, CDR2 YFSETQ. The CDR3 loop spans 16 amino acids. The V and J ends lost 2 bases and 4 bases respectively, with 18 bases between them. This CDR3 reads CASSLDPSVMGYGYTF. The CDR3 region has the DNA TGCGCCAGCAGCTTAGATCCGAGCGTGATGGGCTATGGCTACACCTTC.

This chain links TRBV28 with TRBJ2-1; 13 nucleotides match TRBD2. The CDR3 is 16 amino acids. The V segment lost 1 base and the J segment 4 bases; nucleotides outside the gene matches: 1. Germline V lookup: CDR1 MDHEN, CDR2 SYDVKM. The CDR3 spells CASSLSLAGGYNEQFF. The DNA for the CDR3 is TGTGCCAGCAGTTTATCACTAGCGGGGGGGTACAATGAGCAGTTCTTC.

The V gene is TRBV5-1, the J gene TRBJ1-1; no reliable D call. Germline lookup yields CDR1 SGHRS and CDR2 YFSETQ. CDR3 length: 16 residues. V lost 3 bases, J lost 1 base, and 16 bases lay in between. The CDR3 coding sequence is TGCGCCAGCAGCTCGCCGCTGGCAGGCCCGAACACTGAAGCTTTCTTT. This codes for CASSSPLAGPNTEAFF.

This chain links TRBV20-1 with TRBJ1-1, with a possible D match to TRBD1 (6 bases). The CDR3 consists of 11 residues. Germline V gene data show CDR1 as DFQATT and CDR2 as SNEGSKA (reference sequence). V was trimmed by 6 bases and J by 10 bases, leaving 15 bases between them. The CDR3 spells CSAPQGGGAFF. DNA of the CDR3: TGCAGTGCCCCCCAAGGGGGGGGAGCTTTCTTT.

This clone was recorded a few times. The rearrangement links TRBV5-1 to TRBJ1-5; D gene ambiguous. Trimming removed 2 bases at V and 9 bases at J, with 3 bases between. The CDR3 contains 10 residues. CDR1 is SGHRS, CDR2 YFSETQ, per germline. In nucleotides, the CDR3 is TGCGCCAGCAGCTTTCCGCCCCAGCATTTT. Amino acids: CASSFPPQHF.

J is TRBJ1-2 and V is TRBV27; TRBD1 aligns across 9 bases. The CDR3 runs 13 residues. Germline V gene data show CDR1 as MNHEY and CDR2 as SMNVEV (reference sequence). Trimming at V came to 3 bases and at J to 4 bases, leaving 0 bases not matched to a gene. The chain's CDR3 is CASSLDRGYGYTF. In DNA, the CDR3 is TGTGCCAGCAGTTTGGACAGGGGCTATGGCTACACCTTC.

In nucleotides, the CDR3 is TGTGCCAGCAGTTTCTCGCAGGGGGCCACTGAAGCTTTCTTT. It specifies CASSFSQGATEAFF. This chain connects TRBV6-5 to TRBJ1-1; 8 nucleotides line up with TRBD1. J was trimmed by 4 bases and V by 4 bases; bases with no gene match: 5. CDR1 and CDR2 (germline): MNHEY, SVGAGI. The CDR3 contains 14 residues.

This clone has a handful of counts. CDR3 amino acids: CASTFGRDGNTIYF. Written as DNA, the CDR3 is TGTGCCAGTACCTTCGGGAGAGATGGAAACACCATATATTTT. The rearrangement uses TRBV19 and TRBJ1-3; D unclear. V gave up 7 bases and J gave up 3 bases, with 13 bases separating them. This CDR3 has 14 residues. Germline loops: CDR1 LNHDA, CDR2 SQIVND (reference sequence).

The DNA of the CDR3 is TGTGCCAGCAGTTTAGGACTAGCGGGAGGGCAATACACAGATACGCAGTATTTT. Protein product: CASSLGLAGGQYTDTQYF. The gene calls are TRBV28 and TRBJ2-3, with 15 positions matching TRBD2. The CDR3 runs 18 residues. The V and J ends lost 2 bases and 2 bases, in that order; junction bases with no gene match: 5. The germline CDR1 and CDR2 sequences are MDHEN and SYDVKM.

This sequence joins TRBV30 and TRBJ2-3; TRBD2 matches 9 bases. Germline values: CDR1 GTSNPN, CDR2 SVGIG (reference sequence). Trimming cost V 0 bases and J 4 bases; bases outside gene matches: 2. CDR3 length: 14 amino acids. The CDR3 sequence is CAWSVLAGADTQYF. CDR3 sequence (DNA): TGTGCCTGGAGTGTGTTAGCGGGAGCAGATACGCAGTATTTT.

CDR3: CASSTWGFSGNTIYF. CDR3 bases: TGTGCCAGTAGTACCTGGGGTTTCTCTGGAAACACCATATATTTT. The genes are TRBV19 and TRBJ1-3, with D hard to call. The CDR3 has 15 amino acids. The germline V and J ends were trimmed by 4 bases and 0 bases, with 10 bases remaining between them. Germline CDR1 reads LNHDA; CDR2 reads SQIVND (reference sequence).

J is TRBJ2-7 and V is TRBV7-9, with 11 bases aligning to TRBD2. Unmatched junction bases numbered 8, after V lost 5 bases and J lost 5 bases. In germline, CDR1 is SEHNR, CDR2 FQNEAQ (reference sequence). This CDR3 spans 15 amino acids. In DNA, the CDR3 is TGTGCCAGCAGCCTATTAGCGGGAGGGGTCCACGAGCAGTACTTC. Translating it yields CASSLLAGGVHEQYF.

The CDR3, as DNA: TGTGCCAGCAGCTTAAGTGACCCCGGGCCGACAGGGGTGGAGACCCAGTACTTC. Protein: CASSLSDPGPTGVETQYF. The gene calls are TRBV11-2 and TRBJ2-5; 8 positions match TRBD1. Germline V gene sequence: CDR1 SGHAT, CDR2 FQNNGV. The V gene end was trimmed by 2 bases and the J gene end by 5 bases; junction bases not matched to a gene: 16. This CDR3 contains 18 residues.

A single count supports this clone. The rearrangement links TRBV20-1 to TRBJ1-2; tentative D call: TRBD1 (5 bases). From germline, CDR1 is DFQATT and CDR2 SNEGSKA (reference sequence). This CDR3 is built from 14 residues. Trimming took off 3 bases at V and 4 bases at J, with 15 bases between the two ends. The CDR3 region is CSASDWQGVYGYTF. The CDR3 DNA reads TGCAGTGCTAGTGATTGGCAGGGCGTCTATGGCTACACCTTC.

The chain combines TRBV6-5 with TRBJ1-2; D is ambiguous. The CDR3 sequence is 12 residues long. From germline, CDR1 is MNHEY and CDR2 SVGAGI. The V end was cut by 5 bases, the J end by 1 base, with 5 bases between. The CDR3, as DNA: TGTGCCAGCAGTAGGGATAACTATGGCTACACCTTC. Its translation is CASSRDNYGYTF.

Only a few counts were recorded for this clone. This rearrangement joins TRBV15 to TRBJ1-2, with D perhaps matching TRBD1 (6 bases). The V end was cut by 5 bases, the J end by 4 bases, with 14 bases between. The germline gives CDR1 LNHNV, CDR2 YYDKDF (reference sequence). The CDR3 loop spans 14 amino acids. In DNA form, the CDR3 reads TGTGCCACCAGCGCGAGACAGGCCGTCTATGGCTACACCTTC. Translating it yields CATSARQAVYGYTF. The variable domain in full, completed from reference TRBV15 and TRBJ1-2, reads DAMVIQNPRYQVTQFGKPVTLSCSQTLNHNVMYWYQQKSSQAPKLLFHYYDKDFNNEADTPDNFQSRRPNTSFCFLDIRSPGLGDTAMYLCATSARQAVYGYTFGSGTRLTVV.

This chain connects TRBV27 to TRBJ2-1, with TRBD2 matching 7 bases. Germline V CDR1 and CDR2: MNHEY, SMNVEV (reference sequence). This CDR3 is 17 amino acids long. Trimming cost V 4 bases and J 2 bases; bases outside gene matches: 11. The CDR3 reads CASSSETAGIPYNEQFF. The CDR3 coding sequence is TGTGCCAGCAGTTCCGAAACAGCGGGAATTCCCTACAATGAGCAGTTCTTC.

The J gene is TRBJ2-7, the V gene TRBV7-3; TRBD1 matches at 8 bases. Germline V CDR1 and CDR2: SGHTA, FQGTGA. CDR3 length: 15 amino acids. J gave up 6 bases and V 0 bases, and 7 bases lay outside the gene matches. The CDR3 reads CASSLTGQGAGEQYF. The CDR3 region has the DNA TGTGCCAGCAGCTTAACGGGGCAGGGGGCCGGCGAGCAGTACTTC.

The gene calls are TRBV4-1 and TRBJ2-7; 9 bases line up with TRBD1. This CDR3 comprises 15 residues. Looked up from germline, CDR1 is MGHRA and CDR2 is YSYEKL. The J segment lost 1 base and the V segment lost 4 bases, leaving 5 bases of the junction unmatched. The CDR3 nucleotides read TGCGCCAGCAGCCCCGGGACAGGGAGGTCCTACGAGCAGTACTTC. Translated, it gives CASSPGTGRSYEQYF.

The gene calls are TRBV27 and TRBJ2-7; a possible D gene is TRBD2 (5 bases). The CDR3 totals 16 residues. Per the germline V gene, CDR1 is MNHEY and CDR2 is SMNVEV (reference sequence). Trimming cost V 5 bases and J 0 bases, with 17 bases left between them. CDR3 coding DNA: TGTGCCAGCAGTCCGGACGTACTAGGTTCCTCCTACGAGCAGTACTTC. It yields the protein CASSPDVLGSSYEQYF.

The rearrangement uses TRBV29-1 and TRBJ2-2; unclear D gene. Trimming stripped 3 bases from V and 1 base from J, with 6 bases between. The CDR3 is 13 amino acids. Germline V gives CDR1 SQVTM, CDR2 ANQGSEA. The CDR3 protein is CSVEPGNTGELFF. The CDR3 DNA reads TGCAGCGTTGAGCCGGGGAACACCGGGGAGCTGTTTTTT.

The V gene is TRBV15, the J gene TRBJ1-2, with 8 bases that match TRBD1. Germline lookup yields CDR1 LNHNV and CDR2 YYDKDF (reference sequence). The CDR3 spans 18 residues. V lost 0 bases, J lost 4 bases, and 13 bases stayed unmatched. DNA of the CDR3: TGTGCCACCAGCAGAGAAACCTATGGGACAGGTGGTCTCTATGGCTACACCTTC. It translates to CATSRETYGTGGLYGYTF.

V gene TRBV19 combines with J gene TRBJ2-7, with TRBD1 matching over 7 bases. The CDR3 is 15 amino acids. CDR1 and CDR2 from the germline V gene are LNHDA and SQIVND (reference sequence). V lost 3 bases, J lost 5 bases, and 10 bases stayed unmatched. CDR3 DNA sequence: TGTGCCAGTAGTATGTACAGGGGAGTTTTCAACGAGCAGTACTTC. This gives the protein CASSMYRGVFNEQYF.

V gene TRBV27 combines with J gene TRBJ1-5; D not certain. Germline CDR1 MNHEY, CDR2 SMNVEV (reference sequence). The CDR3 has 14 residues. The V end lost 0 bases, the J end lost 0 bases, and 3 bases lay between the germline ends. The CDR3 region is CASSLSYSNQPQHF. In DNA, the CDR3 is TGTGCCAGCAGTTTATCCTATAGCAATCAGCCCCAGCATTTT.

In DNA form, the CDR3 reads TGTGCCAGCAGTTACTCCGCAGGCGTTGGCACCATATATTTT. It specifies CASSYSAGVGTIYF. The rearrangement joins TRBV6-5 to TRBJ1-3; D gene unclear. V was cut by 0 bases and J by 9 bases, with 12 bases left in between. There are 14 residues in the CDR3. Germline CDR1 is MNHEY and CDR2 is SVGAGI.